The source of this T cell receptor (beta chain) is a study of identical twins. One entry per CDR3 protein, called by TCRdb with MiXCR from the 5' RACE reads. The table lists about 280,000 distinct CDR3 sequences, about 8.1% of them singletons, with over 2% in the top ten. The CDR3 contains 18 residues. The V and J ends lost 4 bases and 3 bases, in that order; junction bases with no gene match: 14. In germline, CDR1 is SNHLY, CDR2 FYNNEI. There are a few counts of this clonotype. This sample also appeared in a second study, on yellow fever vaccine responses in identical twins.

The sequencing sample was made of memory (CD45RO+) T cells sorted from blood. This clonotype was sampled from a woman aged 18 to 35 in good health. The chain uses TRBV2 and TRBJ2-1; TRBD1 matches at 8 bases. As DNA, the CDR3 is TGTGCCAGCAGTGTCCCGGGACAGGTATCGGAACGCTACAATGAGCAGTTCTTC. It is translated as CASSVPGQVSERYNEQFF.